The sequence of this T cell receptor (beta chain) was determined in a study of T cells after posttransplantation cyclophosphamide. CDR3 length: 15 residues. The V gene end was trimmed by 5 bases and the J gene end by 2 bases; junction bases not matched to a gene: 5. CDR1 is MNHNS, CDR2 SASEGT, per germline. General study results and limits: Skin or GI-infiltrating T cells shared few TRB sequences with blood. After PTCy, TRB diversity resembled that of CNI/methotrexate controls. Later blood repertoires were often dominated by clones from the donor CD8+ memory compartment.

Sequencing was performed with immunoSEQ multiplex PCR; in TCRdb, only in-frame clones are kept and a portion is missing. The data list about 24,000 clones, none observed once; approximately 4.7% falls to the top ten. This clone was seen at least ten times. Antigen unknown. This related bone marrow graft donor gave peripheral blood on the day of marrow donation. The TCR sequence derives from a woman aged 50 to 60 in good health, CMV-negative, and a related stem cell transplant donor. The chain carries TRBV6-1 and TRBJ2-7; 11 bases agree with TRBD2. Specimen: PBMCs. The CDR3 protein is CASSSRTSGPYEQYF. In DNA form, the CDR3 reads TGTGCCAGCAGTTCCAGGACTAGCGGGCCCTACGAGCAGTACTTC.